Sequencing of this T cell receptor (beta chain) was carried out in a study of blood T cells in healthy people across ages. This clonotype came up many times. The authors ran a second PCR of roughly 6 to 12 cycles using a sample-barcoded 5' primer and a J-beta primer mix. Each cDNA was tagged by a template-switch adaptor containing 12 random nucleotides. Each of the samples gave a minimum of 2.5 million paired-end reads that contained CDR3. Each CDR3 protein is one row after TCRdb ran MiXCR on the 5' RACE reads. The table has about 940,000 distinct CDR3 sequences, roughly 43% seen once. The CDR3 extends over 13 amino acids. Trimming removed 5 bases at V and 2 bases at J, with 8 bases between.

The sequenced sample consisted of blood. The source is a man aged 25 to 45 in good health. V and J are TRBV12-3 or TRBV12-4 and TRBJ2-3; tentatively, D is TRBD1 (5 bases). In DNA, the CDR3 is TGTGCCAGCAGTCCGGACAACACAGATACGCAGTATTTT. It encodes CASSPDNTDTQYF.